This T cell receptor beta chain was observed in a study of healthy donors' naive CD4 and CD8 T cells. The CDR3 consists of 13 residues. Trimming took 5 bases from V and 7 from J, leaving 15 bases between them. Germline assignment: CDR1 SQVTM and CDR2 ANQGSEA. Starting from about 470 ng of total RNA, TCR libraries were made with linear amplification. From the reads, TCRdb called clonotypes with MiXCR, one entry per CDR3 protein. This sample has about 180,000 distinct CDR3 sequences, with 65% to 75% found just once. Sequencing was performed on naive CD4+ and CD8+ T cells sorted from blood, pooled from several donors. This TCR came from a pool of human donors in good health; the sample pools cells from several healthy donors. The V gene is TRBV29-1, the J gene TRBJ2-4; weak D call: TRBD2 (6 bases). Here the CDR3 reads CSVPSVGRNIQYF. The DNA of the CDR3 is TGCAGCGTTCCGAGTGTTGGGAGGAACATTCAGTACTTC.